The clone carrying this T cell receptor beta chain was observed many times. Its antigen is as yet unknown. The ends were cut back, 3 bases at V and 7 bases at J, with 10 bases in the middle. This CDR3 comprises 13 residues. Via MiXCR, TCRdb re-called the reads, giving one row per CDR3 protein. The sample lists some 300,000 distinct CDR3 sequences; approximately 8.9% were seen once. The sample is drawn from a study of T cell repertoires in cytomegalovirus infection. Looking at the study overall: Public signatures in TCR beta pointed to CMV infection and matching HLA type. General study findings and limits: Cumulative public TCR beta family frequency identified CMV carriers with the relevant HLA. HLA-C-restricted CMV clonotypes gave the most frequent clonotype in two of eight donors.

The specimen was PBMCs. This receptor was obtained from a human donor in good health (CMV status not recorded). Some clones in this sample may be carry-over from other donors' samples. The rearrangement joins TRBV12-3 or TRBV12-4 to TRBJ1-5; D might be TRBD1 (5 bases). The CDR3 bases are TGTGCCAGCAGTTTCAGGGAACGACAGCCCCAGCATTTT. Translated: CASSFRERQPQHF.